The 24 T cell receptor beta chains reported below all come from one sample, sequenced in a study of blood T cells in healthy people across ages. Combining a sample-barcoded 5' primer with a J-beta primer mix, a second PCR ran for about 7 to 11 cycles. Via MiXCR, TCRdb re-called the 5' RACE reads, giving one row per CDR3 protein. The sample gives roughly 900,000 distinct CDR3 sequences, around 49% of which show up once; about an eighth is in the top ten. Sequenced sample: blood. All receptors come from a man aged 25-45 years in good health.

This clonotype was observed a few times. The chain employs TRBV5-6 and TRBJ2-4; D not certain. V was cut by 5 bases and J by 0 bases, with 21 bases left in between. There are 18 residues in the CDR3. Germline values: CDR1 SGHDT, CDR2 YYEEEE. CDR3 loop: CASRLWRRRPLAKNIQYF. CDR3 nucleotide sequence: TGTGCCAGCAGACTGTGGCGCCGACGGCCTCTAGCCAAAAACATTCAGTACTTC.

The chain uses TRBV9 and TRBJ2-3; a possible D gene is TRBD2 (6 bases). The CDR3 has 14 residues. V was shortened by 4 bases and J by 4 bases, with 13 bases between the two germline ends. The germline V gene has CDR1 SGDLS and CDR2 YYNGEE. The CDR3 protein is CASSREWGADTQYF. The CDR3 DNA reads TGTGCCAGCAGCAGGGAATGGGGGGCAGATACGCAGTATTTT.

The rearrangement links TRBV28 to TRBJ1-1, with 7 bases aligning to TRBD1. This CDR3 spans 14 amino acids. After removal of 5 bases from V and 5 bases from J, the junction contained 8 bases not matched to a gene. CDR1 and CDR2 (germline): MDHEN, SYDVKM. For the CDR3, the DNA is TGTGCCAGCAGTGGAAGACAGGGATTGACTGAAGCTTTCTTT. It codes for CASSGRQGLTEAFF.

The chain couples TRBV2 to TRBJ2-3; 12 positions match TRBD2. This CDR3 contains 15 residues. Germline CDR1 reads SNHLY; CDR2 reads FYNNEI. J lost 6 bases, V lost 5 bases, and 6 bases had no gene match. The CDR3 spells CASSWLAGGVDTQYF. The CDR3 DNA reads TGTGCCAGCAGTTGGCTAGCGGGGGGGGTTGATACGCAGTATTTT.

V is TRBV7-6 and J is TRBJ2-5, with 10 bases identical to TRBD2. V lost 2 bases and J lost 4; bases outside the gene matches: 7. The germline CDR1 and CDR2 sequences are SGHVS and FNYEAQ. The CDR3 covers 16 residues. CDR3 sequence: CASSLRPSGGTETQYF. The CDR3 nucleotides read TGTGCCAGCAGCTTACGTCCTAGCGGGGGAACAGAGACCCAGTACTTC. Full variable domain (outside the CDR3, taken from reference TRBV7-6 and TRBJ2-5): GAGVSQSPRYKVTKRGQDVALRCDPISGHVSLYWYRQALGQGPEFLTYFNYEAQQDKSGLPNDRFSAERPEGSISTLTIQRTEQRDSAMYRCASSLRPSGGTETQYFGPGTRLLVL.

The sample holds a few counts of this clonotype. V gene TRBV15 combines with J gene TRBJ2-7; tentative D call: TRBD1 (6 bases). V dropped 4 bases and J dropped 7 bases, with 26 bases sitting between them. CDR1 is LNHNV, CDR2 YYDKDF, per germline (reference sequence). This CDR3 has 17 residues. DNA of the CDR3: TGTGCCACCAGCAAAGGAGCAGGGGTAGGGGAGAGAAGAGAGCAGTACTTC. Protein sequence: CATSKGAGVGERREQYF.

This clonotype was observed a few times. V and J are TRBV4-3 and TRBJ2-3; the D gene is possibly TRBD2 (5 bases). CDR3 length: 15 residues. V was trimmed by 1 base and J by 1 base, leaving 9 bases between them. Germline CDR1 reads LGHNA; CDR2 reads YSLEER. This CDR3 reads CASSQAGVGTDTQYF. CDR3 nucleotides: TGCGCCAGCAGCCAAGCCGGGGTAGGCACAGATACGCAGTATTTT.

The rearrangement uses TRBV7-3 and TRBJ2-6; tentative D call: TRBD1 (5 bases). The germline V gene has CDR1 SGHTA and CDR2 FQGTGA. The CDR3 covers 16 residues. The V end was cut by 1 base, the J end by 2 bases, with 9 bases between. Here the CDR3 DNA reads TGTGCCAGCAGCTTAATGGCAGGGACTGGGGCCAACGTCCTGACTTTC. This codes for CASSLMAGTGANVLTF. The variable domain in full, completed from reference TRBV7-3 and TRBJ2-6, reads GAGVSQTPSNKVTEKGKYVELRCDPISGHTALYWYRQSLGQGPEFLIYFQGTGAADDSGLPNDRFFAVRPEGSVSTLKIQRTERGDSAVYLCASSLMAGTGANVLTFGAGSRLTVL.

This chain connects TRBV3-1 to TRBJ2-7; D may match TRBD1 or TRBD2 (5 bases each). Germline lookup yields CDR1 LGHDT and CDR2 YNNKEL (reference sequence). V was shortened by 1 base and J by 2 bases, with 12 bases between the two germline ends. This CDR3 is 15 amino acids long. The CDR3 DNA reads TGTGCCAGCAGCCAAGGTCGGGGACCTACCTACGAGCAGTACTTC. Its translation is CASSQGRGPTYEQYF.

The V call is TRBV28, the J call TRBJ2-7, with no clear D. The ends were cut back, 7 bases at V and 6 bases at J, with 13 bases in the middle. The germline V gene encodes CDR1 MDHEN and CDR2 SYDVKM. The CDR3 spans 12 residues. CDR3 sequence (DNA): TGTGCCAGCATTTCCGCTTTGAGCGAGCAGTACTTC. Its translation is CASISALSEQYF.

V and J are TRBV7-2 and TRBJ2-5; possibly TRBD2 for D (6 bases). Between the trimmed V and J ends, which lost 5 bases and 11 bases, there was a span of 24 bases. CDR3 length equals 15 residues. CDR1 SGHTA and CDR2 FQGNSA come from the germline V gene. The CDR3 loop is CASSRALDYLHEQYF. CDR3 nucleotides: TGTGCCAGCAGCCGAGCCCTGGACTACCTCCATGAGCAGTACTTC.

The V gene is TRBV28, the J gene TRBJ1-4, with D possibly matching TRBD1 (5 bases). There are 14 residues in the CDR3. V lost 7 bases to trimming and J lost 6 bases, with 15 bases between them. CDR1 is MDHEN, CDR2 SYDVKM, per germline. CDR3 sequence reads: CASTIGGVDEKLFF. In DNA form, the CDR3 reads TGTGCCAGCACCATAGGAGGGGTGGATGAAAAACTGTTTTTT.

A remark on this clonotype: This may stem from a read error, because a much larger clone lies one nucleotide away. This chain joins TRBV20-1 and TRBJ2-2; D remains unclear. CDR1 and CDR2 (germline): DFQATT, SNEGSKA (reference sequence). The CDR3 has 14 residues. CDR3 loop: CGARVATNTGELFF. The CDR3 coding sequence is TGCGGTGCTAGGGTAGCCACGAACACCGGGGAGCTGTTTTTT.

The genes are TRBV10-3 and TRBJ2-5, with D uncertain. V lost 6 bases and J 3 bases, leaving 5 bases between the germline ends. The germline V gene has CDR1 ENHRY and CDR2 SYGVKD. CDR3 size: 11 residues. The CDR3 DNA sequence: TGTGCCATCAGGCATGAAGAGACCCAGTACTTC. Protein sequence: CAIRHEETQYF.

The chain joins TRBV9 to TRBJ2-3, with unresolved D. The CDR3 loop spans 14 amino acids. Trimming removed 0 bases from V and 3 bases from J, with 8 bases in between. The V gene's germline CDR1 is SGDLS and CDR2 YYNGEE. CDR3 nucleotide sequence: TGTGCCAGCAGCGTAGATGGCAGAACAGATACGCAGTATTTT. Translated, it gives CASSVDGRTDTQYF.

This clonotype has just a few counts. The rearrangement joins TRBV6-5 to TRBJ2-3; 7 bases agree with TRBD1. Germline values: CDR1 MNHEY, CDR2 SVGAGI. CDR3 size: 16 residues. Trimming cost V 5 bases and J 2 bases; bases outside gene matches: 10. CDR3 region: CASSNPRTGPTDTQYF. CDR3 DNA sequence: TGTGCCAGCAGTAATCCCCGGACAGGCCCCACAGATACGCAGTATTTT.

This clonotype was found a few times. The chain links TRBV5-6 to TRBJ2-3, with 7 positions matching TRBD1. The CDR3 covers 15 residues. Per germline, CDR1 SGHDT and CDR2 YYEEEE. After removal of 6 bases from V and 2 bases from J, the junction contained 9 bases not matched to a gene. For the CDR3, the DNA is TGTGCCAGCAATAGGTATGACAGGGACACAGATACGCAGTATTTT. Amino acids: CASNRYDRDTDTQYF.

The rearrangement joins TRBV5-1 to TRBJ2-3, with 8 positions matching TRBD1. Losses at the gene ends were 3 bases for V and 3 bases for J; bases not matched to a gene: 12. There are 17 residues in the CDR3. Germline CDR1 SGHRS, CDR2 YFSETQ. The chain's CDR3 is CASSSTIGQGLTDTQYF. DNA for the CDR3: TGCGCCAGCAGCTCCACGATAGGACAGGGTCTAACAGATACGCAGTATTTT.

The gene calls are TRBV28 and TRBJ2-7, with D possibly TRBD1 on 6 matching bases. Looked up from germline, CDR1 is MDHEN and CDR2 is SYDVKM. V was clipped by 5 bases and J by 3 bases, with 11 bases between them. The CDR3 has 13 amino acids. CDR3 coding DNA: TGTGCCAGCAGTACCTTGACAGGCTACGAGCAGTACTTC. Translated, it gives CASSTLTGYEQYF.

The chain recombines TRBV12-3 or TRBV12-4 with TRBJ2-5, with D tentatively TRBD2 (5 bases). CDR3 length equals 14 residues. V shed 3 bases and J shed 5 bases, with 13 bases lying between them. This CDR3 reads CASSFLGQRETQYF. The CDR3 DNA is TGTGCCAGCAGTTTTCTCGGCCAGCGGGAGACCCAGTACTTC.

V is TRBV11-2 and J is TRBJ1-1; D not certain. Germline CDR1 is SGHAT and CDR2 is FQNNGV. The CDR3 sequence is 14 residues long. Trimming stripped 0 bases from V and 11 bases from J, with 16 bases between. For the CDR3, the DNA is TGTGCCAGCAGCTTAGAACGGACCTCGAGTTTCGCTTTCTTT. Amino acids: CASSLERTSSFAFF.

Only a few counts were recorded for this clonotype. The gene calls are TRBV12-3 or TRBV12-4 and TRBJ2-7; D might be TRBD1 (5 bases). Trimming cost V 3 bases and J 2 bases, with 8 bases left between them. The CDR3 is 13 residues long. Here the CDR3 reads CASSFPGTYEQYF. Here the CDR3 DNA reads TGTGCCAGCAGTTTTCCAGGGACCTACGAGCAGTACTTC.

This rearrangement joins TRBV20-1 to TRBJ2-4; D might be TRBD2 (5 bases). Between the trimmed V and J ends, which lost 2 bases and 0 bases, there was a span of 11 bases. Germline loops: CDR1 DFQATT, CDR2 SNEGSKA (reference sequence). This CDR3 has 15 residues. The CDR3: CSARSGMLAKNIQYF. CDR3 nucleotides: TGCAGTGCTAGATCCGGGATGCTAGCCAAAAACATTCAGTACTTC.

The gene calls are TRBV20-1 and TRBJ2-1; D is perhaps TRBD1 (5 bases). Trimming shortened V by 3 bases and J by 2 bases, and 11 bases separated the two germline ends. This CDR3 region has 14 residues. Germline V lookup: CDR1 DFQATT, CDR2 SNEGSKA (reference sequence). The CDR3 nucleotides are TGCAGTGCTAGCAGGGTCCCTACCTACAATGAGCAGTTCTTC. It translates to CSASRVPTYNEQFF.